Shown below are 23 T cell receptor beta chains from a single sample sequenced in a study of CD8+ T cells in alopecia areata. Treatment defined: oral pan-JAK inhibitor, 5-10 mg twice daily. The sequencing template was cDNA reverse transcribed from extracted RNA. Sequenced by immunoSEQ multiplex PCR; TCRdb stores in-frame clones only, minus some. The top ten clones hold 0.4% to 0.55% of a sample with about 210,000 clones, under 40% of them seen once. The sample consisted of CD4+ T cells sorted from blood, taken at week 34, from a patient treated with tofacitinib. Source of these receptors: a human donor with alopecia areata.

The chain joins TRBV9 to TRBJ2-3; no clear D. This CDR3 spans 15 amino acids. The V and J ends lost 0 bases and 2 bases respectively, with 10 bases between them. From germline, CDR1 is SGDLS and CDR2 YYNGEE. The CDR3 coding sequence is TGTGCCAGCAGCGTAGCTTTAGCAAACACAGATACGCAGTATTTT. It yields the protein CASSVALANTDTQYF.

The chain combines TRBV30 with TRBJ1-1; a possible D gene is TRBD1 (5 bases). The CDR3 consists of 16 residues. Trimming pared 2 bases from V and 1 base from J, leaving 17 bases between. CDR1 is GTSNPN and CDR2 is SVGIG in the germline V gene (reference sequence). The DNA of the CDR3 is TGTGCCTGGAGTAGGGAAGGCACAGGACCGAACACTGAAGCTTTCTTT. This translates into CAWSREGTGPNTEAFF.

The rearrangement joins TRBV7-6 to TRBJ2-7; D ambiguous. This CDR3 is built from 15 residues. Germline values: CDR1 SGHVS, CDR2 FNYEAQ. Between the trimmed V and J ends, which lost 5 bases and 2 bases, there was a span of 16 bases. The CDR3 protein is CASSRSIGDTYEQYF. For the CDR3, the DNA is TGTGCCAGCAGCCGAAGCATTGGTGACACCTACGAGCAGTACTTC. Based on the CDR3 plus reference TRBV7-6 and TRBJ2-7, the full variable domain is GAGVSQSPRYKVTKRGQDVALRCDPISGHVSLYWYRQALGQGPEFLTYFNYEAQQDKSGLPNDRFSAERPEGSISTLTIQRTEQRDSAMYRCASSRSIGDTYEQYFGPGTRLTVT.

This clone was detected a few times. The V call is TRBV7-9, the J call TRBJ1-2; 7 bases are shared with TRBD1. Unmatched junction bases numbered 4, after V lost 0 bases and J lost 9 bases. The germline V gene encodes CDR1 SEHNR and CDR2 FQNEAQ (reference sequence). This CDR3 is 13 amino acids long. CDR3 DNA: TGTGCCAGCAGCTTAGCAGGGGGCGAACGCTACACCTTC. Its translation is CASSLAGGERYTF.

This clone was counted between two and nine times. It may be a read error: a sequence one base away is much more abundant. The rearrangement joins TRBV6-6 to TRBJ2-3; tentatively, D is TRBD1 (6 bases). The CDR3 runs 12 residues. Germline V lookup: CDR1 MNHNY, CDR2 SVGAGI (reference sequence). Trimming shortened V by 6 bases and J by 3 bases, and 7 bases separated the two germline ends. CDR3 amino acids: CASSQGTDTQYF. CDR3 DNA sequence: TGTGCCAGCAGCCAGGGGACAGATACGCAGTATTTT.

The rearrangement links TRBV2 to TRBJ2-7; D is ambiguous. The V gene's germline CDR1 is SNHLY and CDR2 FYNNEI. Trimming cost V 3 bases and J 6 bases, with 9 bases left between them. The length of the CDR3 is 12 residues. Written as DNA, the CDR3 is TGTGCCAGCAGTGAGAGGCTACTCGAGCAGTACTTC. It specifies CASSERLLEQYF.

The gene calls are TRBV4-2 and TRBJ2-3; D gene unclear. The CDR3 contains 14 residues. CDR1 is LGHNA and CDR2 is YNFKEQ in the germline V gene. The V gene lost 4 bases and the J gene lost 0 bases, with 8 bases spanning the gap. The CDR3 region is CASSPRPSTDTQYF. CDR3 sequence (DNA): TGTGCCAGCAGCCCCCGACCAAGCACAGATACGCAGTATTTT.

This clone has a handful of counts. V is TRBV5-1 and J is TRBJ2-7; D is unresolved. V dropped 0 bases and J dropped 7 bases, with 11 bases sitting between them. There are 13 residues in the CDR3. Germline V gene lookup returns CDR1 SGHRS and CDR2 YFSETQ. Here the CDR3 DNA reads TGCGCCAGCAGCTTGGACGGCACCCCGGAGCAGTACTTC. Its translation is CASSLDGTPEQYF.

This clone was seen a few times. DNA for the CDR3: TGTGCCTGGAGCGCGGGAAACACCGGGGAGCTGTTTTTT. This sequence encodes CAWSAGNTGELFF. The chain employs TRBV30 and TRBJ2-2; a weak D match, TRBD2 (6 bases). The CDR3 is 13 residues long. The V gene's germline CDR1 is GTSNPN and CDR2 SVGIG (reference sequence). With 3 bases removed from V and 2 bases from J, the gap between germline ends came to 7 bases.

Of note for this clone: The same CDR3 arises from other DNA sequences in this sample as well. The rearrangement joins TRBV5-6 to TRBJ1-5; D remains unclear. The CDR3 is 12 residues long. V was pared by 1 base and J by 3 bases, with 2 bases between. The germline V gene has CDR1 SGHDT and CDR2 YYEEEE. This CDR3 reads CASSLLNQPQHF. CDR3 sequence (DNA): TGTGCCAGCAGCTTGCTCAATCAGCCCCAGCATTTT.

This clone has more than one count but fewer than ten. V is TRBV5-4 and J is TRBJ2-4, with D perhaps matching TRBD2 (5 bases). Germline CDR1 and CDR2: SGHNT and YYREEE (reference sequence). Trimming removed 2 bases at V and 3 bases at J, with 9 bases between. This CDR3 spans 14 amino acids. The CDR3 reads CASSFRGIKNIQYF. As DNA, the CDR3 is TGTGCCAGCAGCTTCCGAGGGATCAAAAACATTCAGTACTTC.

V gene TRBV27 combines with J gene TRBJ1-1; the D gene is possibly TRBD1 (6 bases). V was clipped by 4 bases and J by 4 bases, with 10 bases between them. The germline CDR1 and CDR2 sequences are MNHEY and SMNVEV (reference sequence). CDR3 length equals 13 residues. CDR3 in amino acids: CASSSLRGTEAFF. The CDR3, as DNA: TGTGCCAGCAGTTCACTCAGGGGCACTGAAGCTTTCTTT.

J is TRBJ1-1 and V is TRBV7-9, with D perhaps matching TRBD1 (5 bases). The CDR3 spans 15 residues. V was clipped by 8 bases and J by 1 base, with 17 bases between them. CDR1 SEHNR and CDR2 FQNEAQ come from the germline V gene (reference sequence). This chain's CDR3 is CASRPWRGTNTEAFF. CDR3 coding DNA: TGTGCCAGCCGCCCCTGGAGGGGAACGAACACTGAAGCTTTCTTT.

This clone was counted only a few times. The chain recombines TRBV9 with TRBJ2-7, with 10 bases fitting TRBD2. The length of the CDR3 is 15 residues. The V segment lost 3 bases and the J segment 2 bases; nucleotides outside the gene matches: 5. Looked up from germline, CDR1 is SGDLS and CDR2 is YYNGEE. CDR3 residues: CASSGRGTSAYEQYF. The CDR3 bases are TGTGCCAGCAGCGGCCGCGGGACTAGCGCCTACGAGCAGTACTTC. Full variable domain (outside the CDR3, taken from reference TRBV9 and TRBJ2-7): DSGVTQTPKHLITATGQRVTLRCSPRSGDLSVYWYQQSLDQGLQFLIQYYNGEERAKGNILERFSAQQFPDLHSELNLSSLELGDSALYFCASSGRGTSAYEQYFGPGTRLTVT.

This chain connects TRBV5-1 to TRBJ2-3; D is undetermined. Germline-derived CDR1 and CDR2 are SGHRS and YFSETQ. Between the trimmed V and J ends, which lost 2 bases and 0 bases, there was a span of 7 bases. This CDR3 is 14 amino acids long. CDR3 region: CASSFFTSTDTQYF. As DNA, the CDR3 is TGCGCCAGCAGCTTCTTCACCAGCACAGATACGCAGTATTTT.

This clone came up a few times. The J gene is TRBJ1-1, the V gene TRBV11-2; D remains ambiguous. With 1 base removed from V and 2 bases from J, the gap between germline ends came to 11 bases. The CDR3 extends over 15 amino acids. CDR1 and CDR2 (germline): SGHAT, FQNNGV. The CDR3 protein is CASSLARLSNTEAFF. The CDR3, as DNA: TGTGCCAGCAGCTTAGCTCGGTTAAGTAACACTGAAGCTTTCTTT.

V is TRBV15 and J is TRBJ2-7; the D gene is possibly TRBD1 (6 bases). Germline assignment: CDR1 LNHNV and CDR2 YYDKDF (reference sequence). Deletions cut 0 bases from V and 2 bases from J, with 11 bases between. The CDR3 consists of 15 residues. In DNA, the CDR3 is TGTGCCACCAGCAGAGATAGGACAGCCCCCTACGAGCAGTACTTC. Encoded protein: CATSRDRTAPYEQYF.

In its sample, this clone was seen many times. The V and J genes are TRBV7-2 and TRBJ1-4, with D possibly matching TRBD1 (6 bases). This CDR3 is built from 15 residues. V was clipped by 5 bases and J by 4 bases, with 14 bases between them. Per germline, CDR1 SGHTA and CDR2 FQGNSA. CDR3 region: CASSALQGLNEKLFF. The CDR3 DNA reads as TGTGCCAGCAGCGCCCTACAGGGCCTTAATGAAAAACTGTTTTTT.

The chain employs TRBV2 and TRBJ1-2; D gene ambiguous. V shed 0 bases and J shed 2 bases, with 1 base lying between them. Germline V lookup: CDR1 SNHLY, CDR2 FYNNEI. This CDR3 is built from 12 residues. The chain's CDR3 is CASSEANYGYTF. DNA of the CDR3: TGTGCCAGCAGTGAAGCCAACTATGGCTACACCTTC.

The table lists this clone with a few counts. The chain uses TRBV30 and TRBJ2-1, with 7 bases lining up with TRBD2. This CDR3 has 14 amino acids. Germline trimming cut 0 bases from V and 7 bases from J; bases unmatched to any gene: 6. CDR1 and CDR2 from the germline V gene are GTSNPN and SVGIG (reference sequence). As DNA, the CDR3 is TGTGCCTGGAGTGTCGGGGGAGGGCGGAATGAGCAGTTCTTC. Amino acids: CAWSVGGGRNEQFF.

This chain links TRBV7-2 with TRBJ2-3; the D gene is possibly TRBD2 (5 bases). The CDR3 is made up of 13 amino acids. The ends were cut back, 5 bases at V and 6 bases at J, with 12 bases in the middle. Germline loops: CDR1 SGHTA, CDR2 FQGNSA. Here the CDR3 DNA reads TGTGCCAGCAGCGAGGGCCACCGGGATACGCAGTATTTT. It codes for CASSEGHRDTQYF.

CDR3 residues: CSATENNEQFF. The CDR3 nucleotides read TGCAGTGCTACCGAGAACAATGAGCAGTTCTTC. V gene TRBV20-1 combines with J gene TRBJ2-1; D remains unclear. Germline values: CDR1 DFQATT, CDR2 SNEGSKA (reference sequence). With 4 bases removed from V and 5 bases from J, the gap between germline ends came to 6 bases. The CDR3 runs to 11 residues.

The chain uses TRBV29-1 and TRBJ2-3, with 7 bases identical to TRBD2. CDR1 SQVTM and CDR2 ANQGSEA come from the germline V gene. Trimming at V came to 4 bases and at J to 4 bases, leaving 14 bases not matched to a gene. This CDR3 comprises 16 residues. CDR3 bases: TGCAGCGTTGCCCGGACTAGTTTGAATGCGGCAGATACGCAGTATTTT. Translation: CSVARTSLNAADTQYF.